This is a list of T cell receptor beta chains from one sample in a study of CD8 T cells in Susac syndrome. TCRdb re-derived calls from the immunoSEQ multiplex PCR reads in MiXCR, one entry per CDR3 protein. The table shows fewer than 35,000 distinct CDR3 sequences, with 94% occurring only once. The sequencing sample was made of CD8+ T cells from PBMCs. Receptors were obtained from a human donor in good health. Both conserved end residues are part of each CDR3. The D gene is left open where the match is weak.

CDR3 length	V gene	J gene	D gene	CDR3 DNA	CDR3 protein
13	TRBV5-6	TRBJ1-1	-	TGTGCCAGCAGTTACGGGTCTAACACTGAAGCTTTCTTT	CASSYGSNTEAFF
14	TRBV6-5	TRBJ2-5	-	TGTGCCAGCAGTTACTCGACCCTGAGAGAGACCCAGTACTTC	CASSYSTLRETQYF
14	TRBV5-1	TRBJ2-7	TRBD1	TGCGCCAGCAGCTTCGGGACAGGGGGCTACGAGCAGTACTTC	CASSFGTGGYEQYF
14	TRBV12-3/TRBV12-4	TRBJ1-1	-	TGTGCCAGCAGTCCCCCCCTACATAGCACTGAAGCTTTCTTT	CASSPPLHSTEAFF
15	TRBV23-1	TRBJ1-1	-	TGCGCCAGCAGTCAAGCAGGGCCCATGAACACTGAAGCTTTCTTT	CASSQAGPMNTEAFF
14	TRBV20-1	TRBJ2-1	-	TGCAGTGCTCGTGGAACTTTACGAGGCATTGAGCAGTTCTTC	CSARGTLRGIEQFF
16	TRBV7-9	TRBJ2-7	TRBD2	TGTGCCAGCAGCTTAGAGGCTAGCGGGGGATCCTACGAGCAGTACTTC	CASSLEASGGSYEQYF
14	TRBV27	TRBJ2-1	TRBD2	TGTGCCAGCAGTCGGACTAGCGGGTACAATGAGCAGTTCTTC	CASSRTSGYNEQFF
14	TRBV14	TRBJ1-6	TRBD1	TGTGCCAGCAGCCATGCAGGGGGGAATTCACCCCTCCACTTT	CASSHAGGNSPLHF
14	TRBV19	TRBJ1-3	-	TGTGCCAGTTGGGACGGAAGCTCTGGAAACACCATATATTTT	CASWDGSSGNTIYF
14	TRBV3-1	TRBJ1-1	-	TGTGCCAGCAGCCACAAGACAGCGAACACTGAAGCTTTCTTT	CASSHKTANTEAFF